This T cell receptor beta chain originates from a study of cytomegalovirus exposure and HLA in healthy donors. The PCR employed 60 Vbeta primers together with 13 Jbeta primers. Assay used: immunoSEQ multiplex PCR; TCRdb lists only in-frame clones, some missing. Among about 240,000 clones, about 81% were seen once, and the ten largest hold about 7.5%. General study points: Cytomegalovirus-associated TCR beta chains were listed, numbering 164. HLA-A and HLA-B allele assignments for most subjects were reportedly predicted accurately using TCR beta sequences. CMV antigen specificity of three CMV-associated chains was confirmed in vitro.

The CDR3 spans 13 residues. V was cut by 4 bases and J by 4 bases, with 10 bases left in between. Germline V CDR1 and CDR2: SSHAT, FNYEAQ (reference sequence). As regards this clone: Antigen specificity is unknown.

Sequencing used PBMCs. The source of this sequence is a woman aged 60-75 years in good health and CMV-seropositive. V gene TRBV7-7 combines with J gene TRBJ1-1; D is possibly TRBD1 (6 bases). The CDR3 is CASSSDRSTEAFF. For the CDR3, the DNA is TGTGCCAGCAGCTCAGACAGGTCCACTGAAGCTTTCTTT.